Below, 14 T cell receptor beta chains from the same sample are listed, as sequenced in a study of T-cell reconstitution after alpha-beta-depleted transplantation in children. For TCRbeta, the library was prepared with unique molecular identifiers. TCRdb re-analysed the PCR reads in MiXCR, keeping a single row per CDR3 protein. The sample holds roughly 300,000 distinct CDR3 sequences; roughly 9.5% are singletons and the top ten take about a tenth. The source material was PBMCs from the stem cell graft donor, sampled from the stem cell graft. The receptors were sampled from a human donor who donated a stem cell graft to a child with SCID.

This clonotype was counted between two and nine times. The chain carries TRBV7-3 and TRBJ2-1; the match to TRBD2 covers 9 bases. Germline V gene sequence: CDR1 SGHTA, CDR2 FQGTGA. The CDR3 runs 17 residues. After removal of 5 bases from V and 0 bases from J, the junction contained 8 bases not matched to a gene. In DNA form, the CDR3 reads TGTGCCAGCAGCCCTCTAGCGGGGAGTCGCTCCTACAATGAGCAGTTCTTC. Amino acids: CASSPLAGSRSYNEQFF.

The chain uses TRBV20-1 and TRBJ2-6; possibly TRBD2 for D (5 bases). Per the germline V gene, CDR1 is DFQATT and CDR2 is SNEGSKA (reference sequence). V was pared by 6 bases and J by 2 bases, with 17 bases between. This CDR3 is 16 amino acids long. CDR3 loop: CSADEGSVPGANVLTF. CDR3 nucleotide sequence: TGCAGTGCCGACGAGGGTTCGGTCCCTGGGGCCAACGTCCTGACTTTC.

The chain carries TRBV7-8 and TRBJ2-3; D uncertain. Trimming shortened V by 2 bases and J by 5 bases, and 14 bases separated the two germline ends. Germline CDR1 reads SGHVS; CDR2 reads FQNEAQ. The CDR3 consists of 15 residues. Here the CDR3 DNA reads TGTGCCAGCAGCTTAATGGCAGGATGGGGAGATACGCAGTATTTT. Protein sequence: CASSLMAGWGDTQYF.

This clonotype occurred a few times. As DNA, the CDR3 is TGTGCCAGCAGAGGGAGGACGGGACGCATGAACACTGAAGCTTTCTTT. Amino acids: CASRGRTGRMNTEAFF. The genes are TRBV2 and TRBJ1-1, with D maybe TRBD1 (5 bases). There are 16 residues in the CDR3. V was shortened by 6 bases and J by 0 bases, with 17 bases between the two germline ends. Germline assignment: CDR1 SNHLY and CDR2 FYNNEI.

The table lists this clonotype with a few counts. The chain recombines TRBV3-1 with TRBJ1-2; TRBD1 agrees at 9 bases. Germline V gives CDR1 LGHDT, CDR2 YNNKEL (reference sequence). V was pared by 4 bases and J by 5 bases, with 8 bases of the junction left unmatched. The CDR3 consists of 15 residues. The CDR3 loop is CASSRPTGTGYGYTF. The CDR3 nucleotides are TGTGCCAGCAGCCGTCCCACGGGGACAGGGTATGGCTACACCTTC.

This clonotype occurred many times. The rearrangement uses TRBV10-3 and TRBJ2-2, with D maybe TRBD1 (6 bases). Germline assignment: CDR1 ENHRY and CDR2 SYGVKD. V was pared by 11 bases and J by 9 bases, with 22 bases between. The CDR3 extends over 14 amino acids. The CDR3 loop reads CASSSTGPKWELFF. The DNA for the CDR3 is TGTGCCTCTTCATCGACAGGCCCGAAGTGGGAGCTGTTTTTT.

V gene TRBV11-1 combines with J gene TRBJ1-3, with D perhaps matching TRBD1 (6 bases). This CDR3 contains 16 residues. Between the trimmed V and J ends, which lost 5 bases and 0 bases, there was a span of 14 bases. Germline V CDR1 and CDR2: SGHAT, FQDESV (reference sequence). CDR3 DNA: TGTGCCAGCAGCGTCCGGAGGGACAACTCTGGAAACACCATATATTTT. Translated: CASSVRRDNSGNTIYF.

This clonotype was counted ten times or more. V usage is TRBV10-1 and J usage is TRBJ2-3, with D perhaps matching TRBD1 (5 bases). The CDR3 is 15 residues long. The ends were cut back, 3 bases at V and 6 bases at J, with 16 bases in the middle. CDR1 and CDR2 (germline): WNHNN, SYGVQD (reference sequence). The CDR3 DNA follows: TGCGCCAGCAGTGATGTCGGCAGGGCTGGGGATACGCAGTATTTT. Its protein product is CASSDVGRAGDTQYF.

The J gene is TRBJ2-3, the V gene TRBV6-1; D possibly corresponds to TRBD2 (5 bases). Trimming shortened V by 5 bases and J by 9 bases, and 15 bases separated the two germline ends. The CDR3 contains 13 residues. Germline V gene data show CDR1 as MNHNS and CDR2 as SASEGT. CDR3 protein: CASSQPAGGTQYF. The CDR3 DNA reads TGTGCCAGCAGTCAACCCGCGGGTGGGACGCAGTATTTT.

The V gene is TRBV12-3 or TRBV12-4, the J gene TRBJ2-1; no clear D. This CDR3 comprises 12 residues. V lost 1 base, J lost 9 bases, and 7 bases lay in between. For the CDR3, the DNA is TGTGCCAGCAGTTTAGGGAAGAGTGAGCAGTTCTTC. It yields the protein CASSLGKSEQFF.

This clonotype was detected ten times or more. The chain combines TRBV20-1 with TRBJ1-1; 7 bases fit TRBD1. The CDR3 length is 12 residues. V was clipped by 6 bases and J by 5 bases; unmatched bases: 6. Germline CDR1 reads DFQATT; CDR2 reads SNEGSKA (reference sequence). CDR3 coding DNA: TGCAGTGCAGAGGGGGCGCGAACTGAAGCTTTCTTT. As protein: CSAEGARTEAFF.

The V and J genes are TRBV7-6 and TRBJ2-7; TRBD1 agrees at 12 bases. The germline gives CDR1 SGHVS, CDR2 FNYEAQ. V dropped 5 bases and J dropped 4; count of bases not matched to a gene: 3. This CDR3 has 14 residues. The CDR3 sequence: CASSAGQGAYEQYF. CDR3 bases: TGTGCCAGCAGCGCGGGACAGGGGGCGTACGAGCAGTACTTC.

This clonotype was counted between two and nine times. The rearrangement joins TRBV6-5 to TRBJ2-7; D might be TRBD1 (5 bases). The CDR3 covers 14 residues. Germline lookup yields CDR1 MNHEY and CDR2 SVGAGI. The V and J ends lost 0 bases and 3 bases respectively, with 9 bases between them. CDR3 sequence reads: CASSYSSTDYEQYF. The DNA of the CDR3 is TGTGCCAGCAGTTACTCTTCGACAGACTACGAGCAGTACTTC.

This clonotype was observed at least ten times. The chain joins TRBV3-1 to TRBJ1-1; the D is unclear. Trimming removed 1 base at V and 1 base at J, with 4 bases between. CDR1 is LGHDT and CDR2 is YNNKEL in the germline V gene (reference sequence). This CDR3 spans 13 amino acids. CDR3 nucleotides: TGTGCCAGCAGCCAAGGACAGAACACTGAAGCTTTCTTT. This encodes CASSQGQNTEAFF.